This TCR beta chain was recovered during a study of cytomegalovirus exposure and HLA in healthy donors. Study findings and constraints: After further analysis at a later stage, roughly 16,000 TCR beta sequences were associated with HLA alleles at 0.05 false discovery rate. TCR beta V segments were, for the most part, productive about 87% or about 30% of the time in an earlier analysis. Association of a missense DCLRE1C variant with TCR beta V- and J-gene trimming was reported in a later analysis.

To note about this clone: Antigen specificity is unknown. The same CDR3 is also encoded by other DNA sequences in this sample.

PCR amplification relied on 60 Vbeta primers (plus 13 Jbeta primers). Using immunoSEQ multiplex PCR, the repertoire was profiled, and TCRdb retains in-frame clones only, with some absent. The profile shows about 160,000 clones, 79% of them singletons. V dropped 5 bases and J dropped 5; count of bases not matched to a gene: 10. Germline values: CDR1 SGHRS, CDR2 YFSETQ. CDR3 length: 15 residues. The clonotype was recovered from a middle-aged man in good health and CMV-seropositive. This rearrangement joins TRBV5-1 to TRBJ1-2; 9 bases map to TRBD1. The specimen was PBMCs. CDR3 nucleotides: TGCGCCAGCAGTTCTGGACAGGGGTCTTCGTATGGCTACACCTTC. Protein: CASSSGQGSSYGYTF.